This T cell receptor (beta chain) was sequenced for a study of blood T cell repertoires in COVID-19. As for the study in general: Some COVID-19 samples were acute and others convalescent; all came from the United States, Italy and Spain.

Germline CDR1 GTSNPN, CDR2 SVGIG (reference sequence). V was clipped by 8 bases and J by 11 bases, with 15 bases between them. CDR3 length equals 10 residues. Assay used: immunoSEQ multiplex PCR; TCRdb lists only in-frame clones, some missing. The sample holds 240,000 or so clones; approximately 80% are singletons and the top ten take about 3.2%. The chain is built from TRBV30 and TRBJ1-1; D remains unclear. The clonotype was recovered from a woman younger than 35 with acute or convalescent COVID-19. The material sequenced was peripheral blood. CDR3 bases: TGTGCCAACGTGGGCGGGCAGGCTTTCTTT. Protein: CANVGGQAFF.